Presented here are 27 T cell receptor beta chains from one specimen sequenced in a study of chemoradiotherapy in HPV16-positive cancers. Using immunoSEQ multiplex PCR, the repertoire was profiled, and TCRdb retains in-frame clones only, with some absent. The table has 3,200 or so clones, about 89% seen once. This material consisted of tumor tissue, taken from a patient who underwent chemoradiotherapy. The source of these receptors is a human donor with HPV-associated anogenital cancer.

This rearrangement joins TRBV4-1 to TRBJ1-3; 7 bases align to TRBD1. V was clipped by 0 bases and J by 0 bases; unmatched bases: 11. The CDR3 runs 19 residues. Germline CDR1 is MGHRA and CDR2 is YSYEKL. The CDR3 coding sequence is TGCGCCAGCAGCCAAGATTGGGGGTCTGACAGGGACTCTGGAAACACCATATATTTT. Protein: CASSQDWGSDRDSGNTIYF.

This sequence joins TRBV12-2 and TRBJ1-5; the table's D call of TRBD1 was not tested on the DNA. TRBV12-2 is a pseudogene segment. The CDR3 totals 14 residues. The CDR3 protein is CARAGQRNNQPQHF. As DNA, the CDR3 is TGTGCAAGGGCAGGACAGCGAAACAATCAGCCCCAGCATTTT.

The table lists this clone with a count of one. V is TRBV9 and J is TRBJ2-3, with 10 bases identical to TRBD2. CDR1 SGDLS and CDR2 YYNGEE come from the germline V gene. This CDR3 comprises 17 residues. J gave up 7 bases and V 0 bases, and 11 bases lay outside the gene matches. This CDR3 is CASSVDQASGSRNTQYF. CDR3 nucleotides: TGTGCCAGCAGCGTAGATCAGGCTAGCGGGAGTCGAAATACGCAGTATTTT.

J is TRBJ2-7 and V is TRBV6-6, with TRBD2 matching over 10 bases. With V trimmed by 0 bases and J by 4 bases, 0 bases remained unmatched. The length of the CDR3 is 14 residues. Germline assignment: CDR1 MNHNY and CDR2 SVGAGI (reference sequence). The CDR3 protein is CASSYSSGRYEQYF. The CDR3 DNA is TGTGCCAGCAGTTACTCTAGCGGGAGGTACGAGCAGTACTTC.

The CDR3 loop reads CASGTGLAGVTGELFF. CDR3 DNA: TGTGCTAGTGGTACCGGTCTAGCGGGAGTTACCGGGGAGCTGTTTTTT. The J gene is TRBJ2-2, the V gene TRBV12-5, with 10 bases aligning to TRBD2. V gave up 5 bases and J gave up 5 bases; unmatched junction bases: 8. This CDR3 spans 16 amino acids. Germline V gene sequence: CDR1 LGHNT, CDR2 FRNRAP.

The genes are TRBV19 and TRBJ1-1; D is unclear. CDR1 and CDR2 from the germline V gene are LNHDA and SQIVND (reference sequence). V gave up 3 bases and J gave up 1 base, with 15 bases separating them. The CDR3 is 16 amino acids. CDR3 protein: CASSMETRVRNTEAFF. In nucleotides, the CDR3 is TGTGCCAGTAGTATGGAGACACGGGTACGGAACACTGAAGCTTTCTTT.

The rearrangement joins TRBV28 to TRBJ2-3, with D unresolved. CDR1 is MDHEN, CDR2 SYDVKM, per germline. The CDR3 is 13 amino acids. V was shortened by 5 bases and J by 5 bases, with 11 bases between the two germline ends. CDR3: CASSQPPVDTQYF. The CDR3, as DNA: TGTGCCAGCAGTCAACCCCCGGTAGATACGCAGTATTTT.

The chain combines TRBV5-1 with TRBJ2-6, with D maybe TRBD1 (6 bases). V gave up 2 bases and J gave up 8 bases, with 8 bases separating them. CDR3 length: 13 residues. Germline loops: CDR1 SGHRS, CDR2 YFSETQ. The CDR3 DNA sequence: TGCGCCAGCAGCTTAGGGACACCCAACGTCCTGACTTTC. Protein: CASSLGTPNVLTF.

The CDR3 DNA is TGCGCCAGCAGCCCTCAGCGGGAGGGCTTCTACGAGCAGTACTTC. It is translated as CASSPQREGFYEQYF. The V call is TRBV4-3, the J call TRBJ2-7, with 10 bases matching TRBD2. V lost 4 bases and J lost 3; bases outside the gene matches: 6. The CDR3 length is 15 residues. CDR1 LGHNA and CDR2 YSLEER come from the germline V gene.

The chain carries TRBV19 and TRBJ1-2; possibly TRBD1 for D (6 bases). The V end lost 6 bases, the J end lost 4 bases, and 12 bases lay between the germline ends. Germline V gives CDR1 LNHDA, CDR2 SQIVND (reference sequence). The CDR3 spans 13 residues. The CDR3 DNA follows: TGTGCCAGTAGGCAGGGGCAATTCTATGGCTACACCTTC. The encoded protein is CASRQGQFYGYTF.

The chain is built from TRBV9 and TRBJ2-7, with D tentatively TRBD1 (5 bases). V was cut by 0 bases and J by 3 bases, with 13 bases left in between. This CDR3 region has 15 residues. Germline V CDR1 and CDR2: SGDLS, YYNGEE. CDR3 in DNA: TGTGCCAGCAGCGTAGCTGGGGCGGAAGTCTACGAGCAGTACTTC. It specifies CASSVAGAEVYEQYF.

This sequence joins TRBV18 and TRBJ2-2; D ambiguous. The CDR3 contains 15 residues. Between the trimmed V and J ends, which lost 6 bases and 0 bases, there was a span of 11 bases. CDR1 is KGHSH and CDR2 is LQKENI in the germline V gene. The CDR3 DNA reads as TGTGCCAGCTCCCTGAAGGGCCCGAACACCGGGGAGCTGTTTTTT. Its translation is CASSLKGPNTGELFF.

A few counts support this clone. This chain connects TRBV7-6 to TRBJ1-3; D possibly corresponds to TRBD1 (5 bases). Germline V gene lookup returns CDR1 SGHVS and CDR2 FNYEAQ. This CDR3 contains 15 residues. V lost 5 bases and J 0 bases, leaving 11 bases between the germline ends. The CDR3 is CASSLADSSGNTIYF. The CDR3 DNA follows: TGTGCCAGCAGCCTCGCTGACAGCTCTGGAAACACCATATATTTT.

The rearrangement links TRBV7-2 to TRBJ2-7; 11 nucleotides agree with TRBD2. Germline CDR1 is SGHTA and CDR2 is FQGNSA. CDR3 size: 15 residues. The V gene end was trimmed by 1 base and the J gene end by 3 bases; junction bases not matched to a gene: 2. The CDR3 is CASSLDSGRVYEQYF. For the CDR3, the DNA is TGTGCCAGCAGCTTAGATAGCGGGAGGGTCTACGAGCAGTACTTC.

The V gene is TRBV30, the J gene TRBJ1-4, with 9 nucleotides matching TRBD1. From germline, CDR1 is GTSNPN and CDR2 SVGIG (reference sequence). The CDR3 consists of 13 residues. Trimming cost V 7 bases and J 8 bases; bases outside gene matches: 8. CDR3 region: CAFDRGLGEKLFF. For the CDR3, the DNA is TGTGCCTTTGACAGGGGGTTAGGGGAAAAACTGTTTTTT.

This chain links TRBV7-7 with TRBJ2-1, with 12 bases identical to TRBD2. The trim removed 5 bases at V and 9 bases at J, leaving 8 bases unmatched. This CDR3 has 15 amino acids. Germline lookup yields CDR1 SSHAT and CDR2 FNYEAQ (reference sequence). The CDR3 DNA is TGTGCCAGCAGCGCGGGACTAGCGGGCGTTGCTGAGCAGTTCTTC. It codes for CASSAGLAGVAEQFF.

This chain connects TRBV7-9 to TRBJ2-3, with TRBD2 matching 11 bases. CDR3 length equals 15 residues. The V and J ends lost 6 bases and 0 bases, in that order; junction bases with no gene match: 2. In germline, CDR1 is SEHNR, CDR2 FQNEAQ (reference sequence). CDR3 in amino acids: CASRRLAGSTDTQYF. CDR3 sequence (DNA): TGTGCCAGCAGAAGACTAGCGGGGAGCACAGATACGCAGTATTTT.

This rearrangement joins TRBV6-5 to TRBJ2-7, with a tentative D call TRBD2 (5 bases). The CDR3 totals 14 residues. Germline V gene sequence: CDR1 MNHEY, CDR2 SVGAGI. Trimming took off 7 bases at V and 3 bases at J, with 16 bases between the two ends. The CDR3 DNA is TGTGCCAGCATCCCGGGGTCCGGGGTCTACGAGCAGTACTTC. Translation gives CASIPGSGVYEQYF.

The genes are TRBV6-5 and TRBJ1-1; TRBD1 might be the D (5 bases). This CDR3 has 12 residues. Germline V gives CDR1 MNHEY, CDR2 SVGAGI. Trimming removed 8 bases at V and 0 bases at J, with 7 bases between. CDR3 in amino acids: CASGGVNTEAFF. CDR3 nucleotide sequence: TGTGCCAGCGGGGGAGTGAACACTGAAGCTTTCTTT.

The chain is built from TRBV7-2 and TRBJ1-1; possible D gene TRBD1, 5 bases. This CDR3 region has 12 residues. Trimming left V 6 bases short and J 4 bases short, with 9 bases between. Germline-derived CDR1 and CDR2 are SGHTA and FQGNSA. CDR3 sequence reads: CASSHGGTEAFF. In DNA, the CDR3 is TGTGCCAGCAGTCACGGGGGCACTGAAGCTTTCTTT. Combining the CDR3 with reference TRBV7-2 and TRBJ1-1 gives the whole variable domain GAGVSQSPSNKVTEKGKDVELRCDPISGHTALYWYRQSLGQGLEFLIYFQGNSAPDKSGLPSDRFSAERTGGSVSTLTIQRTQQEDSAVYLCASSHGGTEAFFGQGTRLTVV.

CDR3 coding DNA: TGTGCCAGCAGTCCGTTTGGAGCATACGAGCAGTACTTC. Translated, it gives CASSPFGAYEQYF. This chain connects TRBV27 to TRBJ2-7, with D hard to call. Trimming removed 5 bases from V and 4 bases from J, with 12 bases in between. CDR3 length: 13 residues. Per germline, CDR1 MNHEY and CDR2 SMNVEV (reference sequence).

This clone has a handful of counts. The chain has TRBV9 and TRBJ1-2; TRBD1 might be the D (5 bases). The V end was cut by 3 bases, the J end by 6 bases, with 21 bases between. The CDR3 loop spans 16 amino acids. Germline V gene data show CDR1 as SGDLS and CDR2 as YYNGEE. CDR3 amino acids: CASSGRNPHWGNGYTF. The CDR3 nucleotides read TGTGCCAGCAGCGGACGGAACCCACACTGGGGGAATGGCTACACCTTC.

This chain connects TRBV5-6 to TRBJ2-2; D could derive from TRBD1 or TRBD2 (5 bases each). This CDR3 is built from 17 residues. Trimming left V 1 base short and J 0 bases short, with 13 bases between. Germline lookup yields CDR1 SGHDT and CDR2 YYEEEE. CDR3 in amino acids: CASSLFGTSPNTGELFF. CDR3 in DNA: TGTGCCAGCAGCTTGTTCGGGACGTCGCCGAACACCGGGGAGCTGTTTTTT.

J is TRBJ2-6 and V is TRBV27, with D hard to call. The V end lost 5 bases, the J end lost 0 bases, and 8 bases lay between the germline ends. Germline V gene data show CDR1 as MNHEY and CDR2 as SMNVEV (reference sequence). The CDR3 loop spans 15 amino acids. The CDR3 sequence: CASSLKISGANVLTF. The CDR3 nucleotides are TGTGCCAGCAGTCTTAAGATCTCTGGGGCCAACGTCCTGACTTTC.

The CDR3 DNA reads as TGTGCCAGCAGTCAGGCCCGCGGAGGTCAGCCCCAGCATTTT. This codes for CASSQARGGQPQHF. The chain joins TRBV2 to TRBJ1-5, with D uncertain. V gave up 5 bases and J gave up 6 bases, with 14 bases separating them. Germline values: CDR1 SNHLY, CDR2 FYNNEI. The CDR3 length is 14 residues.

V is TRBV21-1 and J is TRBJ2-2; TRBD1, as called in the table, went unchecked against the DNA. TRBV21-1 is a recognized pseudogene. The CDR3 is made up of 16 amino acids. CDR3 DNA sequence: TGTGCCAGCAGCAGTAAAACGGGACAGTCCACCGGGGAGCTGTTTTTT. Amino acid sequence: CASSSKTGQSTGELFF.

The CDR3 here is CASSLSGTGHSPLHF. Written as DNA, the CDR3 is TGTGCCAGCAGCTTGAGCGGGACAGGGCATTCACCCCTCCACTTT. V gene TRBV5-8 combines with J gene TRBJ1-6; TRBD1 aligns across 9 bases. The ends lost 1 base at V and 8 bases at J; junction bases unmatched: 4. Germline CDR1 SGHTS, CDR2 YDEGEE. The CDR3 loop spans 15 amino acids.